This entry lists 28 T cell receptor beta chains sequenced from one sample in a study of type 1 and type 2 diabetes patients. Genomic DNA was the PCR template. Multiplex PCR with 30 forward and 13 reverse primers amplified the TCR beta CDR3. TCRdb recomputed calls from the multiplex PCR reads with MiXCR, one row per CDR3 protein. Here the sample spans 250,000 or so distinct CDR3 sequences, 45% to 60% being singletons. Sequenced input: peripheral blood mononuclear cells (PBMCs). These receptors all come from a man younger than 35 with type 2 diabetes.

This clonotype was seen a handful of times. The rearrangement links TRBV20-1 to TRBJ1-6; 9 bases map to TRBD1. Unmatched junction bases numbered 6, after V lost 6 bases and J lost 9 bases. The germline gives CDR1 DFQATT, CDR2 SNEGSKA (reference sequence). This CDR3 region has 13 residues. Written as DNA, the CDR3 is TGCAGTGCATCCGGGACAGGGCTTTCACCCCTCCACTTT. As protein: CSASGTGLSPLHF.

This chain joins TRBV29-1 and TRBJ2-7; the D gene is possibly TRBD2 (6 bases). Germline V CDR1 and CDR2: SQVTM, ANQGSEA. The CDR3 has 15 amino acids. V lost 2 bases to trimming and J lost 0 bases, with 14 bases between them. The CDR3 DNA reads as TGCAGCGTTGAACGCGCGGGGTCTGCCTCCTACGAGCAGTACTTC. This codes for CSVERAGSASYEQYF.

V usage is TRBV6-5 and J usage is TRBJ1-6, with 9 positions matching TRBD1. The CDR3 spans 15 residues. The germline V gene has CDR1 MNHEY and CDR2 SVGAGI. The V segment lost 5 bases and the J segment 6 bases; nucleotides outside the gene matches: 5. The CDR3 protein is CASSRTQGANSPLHF. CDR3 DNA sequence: TGTGCCAGCAGTAGAACACAGGGGGCTAATTCACCCCTCCACTTT.

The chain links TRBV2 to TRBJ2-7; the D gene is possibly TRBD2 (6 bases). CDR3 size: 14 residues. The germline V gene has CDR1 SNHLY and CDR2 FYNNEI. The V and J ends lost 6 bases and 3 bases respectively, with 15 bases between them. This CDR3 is CASRRNRESYEQYF. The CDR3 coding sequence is TGTGCCAGCAGGAGGAACCGGGAGAGCTACGAGCAGTACTTC.

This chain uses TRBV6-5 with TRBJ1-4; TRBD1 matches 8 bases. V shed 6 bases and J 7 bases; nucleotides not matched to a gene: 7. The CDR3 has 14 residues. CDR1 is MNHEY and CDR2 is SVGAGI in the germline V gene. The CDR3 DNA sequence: TGTGCCAGCAGCCCAACCGGGACAGGTGAAAAACTGTTTTTT. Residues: CASSPTGTGEKLFF.

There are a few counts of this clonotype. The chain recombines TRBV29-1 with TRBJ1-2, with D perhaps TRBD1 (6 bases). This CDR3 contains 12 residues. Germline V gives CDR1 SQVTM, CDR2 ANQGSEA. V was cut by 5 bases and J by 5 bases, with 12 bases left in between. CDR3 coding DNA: TGCAGCGTTCAGACAGGCGCTTATGGCTACACCTTC. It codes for CSVQTGAYGYTF.

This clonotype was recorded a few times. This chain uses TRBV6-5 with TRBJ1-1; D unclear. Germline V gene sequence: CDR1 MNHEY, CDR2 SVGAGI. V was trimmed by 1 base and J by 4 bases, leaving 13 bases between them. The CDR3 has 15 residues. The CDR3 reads CASSYYPLGGTEAFF. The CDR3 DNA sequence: TGTGCCAGCAGTTACTACCCACTCGGAGGCACTGAAGCTTTCTTT.

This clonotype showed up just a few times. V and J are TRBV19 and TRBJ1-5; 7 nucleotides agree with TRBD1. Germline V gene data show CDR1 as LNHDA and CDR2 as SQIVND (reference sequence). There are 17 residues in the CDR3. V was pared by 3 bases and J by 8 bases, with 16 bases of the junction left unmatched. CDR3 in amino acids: CASSILLRQGDLEPQHF. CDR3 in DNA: TGTGCCAGTAGTATTCTATTGAGACAGGGTGATTTGGAGCCCCAGCATTTT.

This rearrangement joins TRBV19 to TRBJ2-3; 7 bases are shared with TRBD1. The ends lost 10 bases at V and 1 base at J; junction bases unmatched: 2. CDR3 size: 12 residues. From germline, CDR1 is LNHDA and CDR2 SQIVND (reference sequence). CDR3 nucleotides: TGTGCCACCGGACAGGGCACAGATACGCAGTATTTT. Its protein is CATGQGTDTQYF.

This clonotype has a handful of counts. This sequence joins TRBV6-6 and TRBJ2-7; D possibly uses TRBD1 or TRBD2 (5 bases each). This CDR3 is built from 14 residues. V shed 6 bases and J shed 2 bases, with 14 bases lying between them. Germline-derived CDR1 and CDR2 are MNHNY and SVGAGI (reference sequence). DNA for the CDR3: TGTGCCAGCAGCCCCGGGACGGATACCTACGAGCAGTACTTC. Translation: CASSPGTDTYEQYF.

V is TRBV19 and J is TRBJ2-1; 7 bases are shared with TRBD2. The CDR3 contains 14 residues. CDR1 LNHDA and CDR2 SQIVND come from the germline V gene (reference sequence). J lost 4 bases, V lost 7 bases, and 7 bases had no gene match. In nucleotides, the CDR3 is TGTGCCAGTAAGAAAGATAGCGGGTACAATGAGCAGTTCTTC. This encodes CASKKDSGYNEQFF.

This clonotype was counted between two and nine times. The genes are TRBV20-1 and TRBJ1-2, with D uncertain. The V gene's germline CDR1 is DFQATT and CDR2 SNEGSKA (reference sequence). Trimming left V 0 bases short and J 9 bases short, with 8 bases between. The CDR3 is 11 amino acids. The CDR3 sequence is CSARDLNSYTF. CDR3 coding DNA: TGCAGTGCTAGAGATCTGAATAGCTACACCTTC.

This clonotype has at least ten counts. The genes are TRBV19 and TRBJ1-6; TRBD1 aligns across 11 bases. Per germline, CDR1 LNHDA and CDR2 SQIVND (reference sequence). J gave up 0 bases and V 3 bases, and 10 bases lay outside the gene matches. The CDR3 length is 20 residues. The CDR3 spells CASSIPWTGGFDSYNSPLHF. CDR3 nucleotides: TGTGCCAGTAGTATTCCTTGGACAGGGGGCTTTGACTCCTATAATTCACCCCTCCACTTT.

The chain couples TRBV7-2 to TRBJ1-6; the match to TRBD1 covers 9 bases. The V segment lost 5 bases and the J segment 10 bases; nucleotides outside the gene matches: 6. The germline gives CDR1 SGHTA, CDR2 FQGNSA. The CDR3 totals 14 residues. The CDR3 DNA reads TGTGCCAGCAGCCTGGGGACAGGGAACTCACCCCTCCACTTT. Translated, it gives CASSLGTGNSPLHF.

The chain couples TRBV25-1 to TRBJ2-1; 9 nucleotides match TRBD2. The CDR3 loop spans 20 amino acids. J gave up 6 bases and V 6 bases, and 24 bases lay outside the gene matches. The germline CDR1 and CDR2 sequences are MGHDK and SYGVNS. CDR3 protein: CASSLGLMDMQTSGTNEQFF. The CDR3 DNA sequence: TGTGCCAGCAGCTTAGGGTTGATGGACATGCAGACTAGCGGTACCAATGAGCAGTTCTTC.

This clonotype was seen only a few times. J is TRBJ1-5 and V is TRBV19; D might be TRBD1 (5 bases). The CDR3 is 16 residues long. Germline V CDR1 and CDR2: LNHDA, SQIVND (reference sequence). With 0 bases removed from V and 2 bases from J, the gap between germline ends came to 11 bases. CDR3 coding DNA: TGTGCCAGTAGTATAGATCGGCAGGGTGGCAATCAGCCCCAGCATTTT. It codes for CASSIDRQGGNQPQHF. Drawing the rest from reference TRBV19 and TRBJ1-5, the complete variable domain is DGGITQSPKYLFRKEGQNVTLSCEQNLNHDAMYWYRQDPGQGLRLIYYSQIVNDFQKGDIAEGYSVSREKKESFPLTVTSAQKNPTAFYLCASSIDRQGGNQPQHFGDGTRLSIL.

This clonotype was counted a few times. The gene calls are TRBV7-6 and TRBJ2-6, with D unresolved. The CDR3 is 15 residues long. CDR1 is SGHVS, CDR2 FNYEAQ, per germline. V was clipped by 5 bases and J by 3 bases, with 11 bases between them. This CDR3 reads CASSLGRIGANVLTF. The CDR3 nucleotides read TGTGCCAGCAGCCTCGGACGTATTGGGGCCAACGTCCTGACTTTC. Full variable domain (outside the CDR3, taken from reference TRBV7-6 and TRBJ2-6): GAGVSQSPRYKVTKRGQDVALRCDPISGHVSLYWYRQALGQGPEFLTYFNYEAQQDKSGLPNDRFSAERPEGSISTLTIQRTEQRDSAMYRCASSLGRIGANVLTFGAGSRLTVL.

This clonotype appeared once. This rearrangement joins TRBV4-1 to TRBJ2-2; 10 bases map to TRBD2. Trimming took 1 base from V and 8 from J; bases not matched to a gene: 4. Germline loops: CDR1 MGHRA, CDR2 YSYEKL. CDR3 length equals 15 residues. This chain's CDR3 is CASSQGLAGEGELFF. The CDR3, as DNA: TGCGCCAGCAGCCAAGGGCTAGCGGGAGAGGGGGAGCTGTTTTTT.

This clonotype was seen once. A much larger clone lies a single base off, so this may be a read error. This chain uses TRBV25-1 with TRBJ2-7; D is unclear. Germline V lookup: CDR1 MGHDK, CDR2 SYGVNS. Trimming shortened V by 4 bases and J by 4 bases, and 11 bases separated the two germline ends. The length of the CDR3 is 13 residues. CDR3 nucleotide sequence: TGTGCCAGCAGTGGCCTCGGACGGTACGAGCAGTACTTC. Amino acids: CASSGLGRYEQYF.

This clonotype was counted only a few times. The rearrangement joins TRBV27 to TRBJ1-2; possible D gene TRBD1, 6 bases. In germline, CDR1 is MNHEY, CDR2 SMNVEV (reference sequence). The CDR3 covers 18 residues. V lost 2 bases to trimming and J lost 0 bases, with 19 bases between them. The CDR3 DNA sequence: TGTGCCAGCAGTTTAGGTTTGGGACACATATCGGCTAACTATGGCTACACCTTC. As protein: CASSLGLGHISANYGYTF.

As DNA, the CDR3 is TGTGCCAGCAGCTTGATTGAGCAGGCTGAGACGGAAGGCTACACCTTC. It encodes CASSLIEQAETEGYTF. The chain recombines TRBV7-2 with TRBJ1-2; no definite D call. Germline values: CDR1 SGHTA, CDR2 FQGNSA. The CDR3 totals 16 residues. V was clipped by 3 bases and J by 8 bases, with 22 bases between them.

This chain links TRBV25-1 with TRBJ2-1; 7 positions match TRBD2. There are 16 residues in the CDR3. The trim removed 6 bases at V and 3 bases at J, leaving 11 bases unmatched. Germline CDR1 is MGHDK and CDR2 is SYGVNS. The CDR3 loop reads CASSLGSGTNYNEQFF. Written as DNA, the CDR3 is TGTGCCAGCAGCCTCGGGAGCGGGACCAACTACAATGAGCAGTTCTTC. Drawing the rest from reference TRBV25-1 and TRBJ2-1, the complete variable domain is EADIYQTPRYLVIGTGKKITLECSQTMGHDKMYWYQQDPGMELHLIHYSYGVNSTEKGDLSSESTVSRIRTEHFPLTLESARPSHTSQYLCASSLGSGTNYNEQFFGPGTRLTVL.

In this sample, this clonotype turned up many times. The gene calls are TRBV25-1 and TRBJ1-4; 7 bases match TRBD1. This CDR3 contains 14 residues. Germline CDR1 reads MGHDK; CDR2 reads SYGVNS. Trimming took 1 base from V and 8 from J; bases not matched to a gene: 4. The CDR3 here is CASSEWGQLEKLFF. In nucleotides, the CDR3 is TGTGCCAGCAGTGAATGGGGACAGTTAGAAAAACTGTTTTTT.

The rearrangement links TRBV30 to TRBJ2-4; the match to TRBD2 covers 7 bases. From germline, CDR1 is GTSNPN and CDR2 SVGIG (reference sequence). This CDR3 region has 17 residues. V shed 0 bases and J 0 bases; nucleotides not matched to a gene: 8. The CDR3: CAWSVCAGEEAKNIQYF. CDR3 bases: TGTGCCTGGAGTGTATGTGCGGGAGAGGAAGCCAAAAACATTCAGTACTTC.

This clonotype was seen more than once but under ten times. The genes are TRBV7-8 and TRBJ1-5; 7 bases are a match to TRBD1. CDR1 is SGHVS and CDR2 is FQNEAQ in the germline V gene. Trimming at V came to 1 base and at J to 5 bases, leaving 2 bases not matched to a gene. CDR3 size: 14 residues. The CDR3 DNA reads TGTGCCAGCAGCTTAGGGACAGGTGATCAGCCCCAGCATTTT. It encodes CASSLGTGDQPQHF.

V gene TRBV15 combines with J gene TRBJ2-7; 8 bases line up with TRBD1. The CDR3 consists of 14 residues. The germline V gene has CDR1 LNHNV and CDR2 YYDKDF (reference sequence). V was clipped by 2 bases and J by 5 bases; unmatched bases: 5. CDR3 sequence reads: CATSRQGAVNEQYF. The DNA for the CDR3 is TGTGCCACCAGCAGACAGGGGGCGGTAAACGAGCAGTACTTC. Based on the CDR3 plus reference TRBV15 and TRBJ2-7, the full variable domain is DAMVIQNPRYQVTQFGKPVTLSCSQTLNHNVMYWYQQKSSQAPKLLFHYYDKDFNNEADTPDNFQSRRPNTSFCFLDIRSPGLGDTAMYLCATSRQGAVNEQYFGPGTRLTVT.

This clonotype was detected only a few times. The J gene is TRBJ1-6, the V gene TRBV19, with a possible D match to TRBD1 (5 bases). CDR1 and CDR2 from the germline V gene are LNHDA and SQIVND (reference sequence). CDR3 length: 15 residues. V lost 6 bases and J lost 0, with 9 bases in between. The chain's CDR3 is CASRSDSSYNSPLHF. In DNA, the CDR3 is TGTGCCAGTAGATCTGACAGCTCCTATAATTCACCCCTCCACTTT. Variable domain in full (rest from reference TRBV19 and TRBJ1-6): DGGITQSPKYLFRKEGQNVTLSCEQNLNHDAMYWYRQDPGQGLRLIYYSQIVNDFQKGDIAEGYSVSREKKESFPLTVTSAQKNPTAFYLCASRSDSSYNSPLHFGNGTRLTVT.

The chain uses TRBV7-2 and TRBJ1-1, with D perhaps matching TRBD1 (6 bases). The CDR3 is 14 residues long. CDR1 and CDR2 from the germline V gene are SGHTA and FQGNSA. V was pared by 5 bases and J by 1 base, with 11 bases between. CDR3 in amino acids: CASSRWTENTEAFF. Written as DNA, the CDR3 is TGTGCCAGCAGCAGATGGACAGAGAACACTGAAGCTTTCTTT.